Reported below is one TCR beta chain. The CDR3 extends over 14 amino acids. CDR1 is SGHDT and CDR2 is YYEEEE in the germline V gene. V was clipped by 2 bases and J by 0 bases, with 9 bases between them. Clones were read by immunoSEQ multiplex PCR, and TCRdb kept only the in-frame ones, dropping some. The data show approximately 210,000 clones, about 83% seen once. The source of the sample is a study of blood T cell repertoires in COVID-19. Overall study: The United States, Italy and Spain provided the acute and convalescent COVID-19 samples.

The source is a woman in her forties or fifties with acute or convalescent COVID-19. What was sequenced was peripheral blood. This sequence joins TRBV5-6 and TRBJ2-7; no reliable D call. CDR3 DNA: TGTGCCAGCAGCTTTCCTACTACCTCCTACGAGCAGTACTTC. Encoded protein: CASSFPTTSYEQYF.